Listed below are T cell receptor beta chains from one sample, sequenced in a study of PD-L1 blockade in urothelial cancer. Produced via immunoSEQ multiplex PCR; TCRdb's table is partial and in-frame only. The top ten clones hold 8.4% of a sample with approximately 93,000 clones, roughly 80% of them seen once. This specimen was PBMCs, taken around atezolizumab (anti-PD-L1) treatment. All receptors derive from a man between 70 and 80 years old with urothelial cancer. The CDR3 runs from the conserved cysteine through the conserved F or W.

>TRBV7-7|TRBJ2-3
CASSWTDQDTQYF
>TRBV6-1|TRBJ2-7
CASSESGASDEQYF
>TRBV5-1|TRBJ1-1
CASSLQDPGWAFF
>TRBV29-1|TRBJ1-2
CSVGITQGILRGYTF
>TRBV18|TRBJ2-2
CASSPGLNTGELFF
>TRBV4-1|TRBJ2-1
CASSQVGGTGNEQFF
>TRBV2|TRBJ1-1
CASSRGGDHTEAFF
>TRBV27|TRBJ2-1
CASSLGTGPEQFF
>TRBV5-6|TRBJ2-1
CASSLSTQQFF
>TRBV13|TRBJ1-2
CASSHREGRDYGYTF
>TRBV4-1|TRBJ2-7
CASSHPGTKYYYEQYF
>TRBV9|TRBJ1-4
CASSTYRDTSTNEKLFF
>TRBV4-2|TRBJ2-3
CASSQDPGRGGSTDTQYF
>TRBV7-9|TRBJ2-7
CASSLGSFSDEQYF
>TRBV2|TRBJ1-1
CASPREAASAEAFF
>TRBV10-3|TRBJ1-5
CAISDSGTGAKPQHF
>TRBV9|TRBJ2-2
CASSHISDGGELFF
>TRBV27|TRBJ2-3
CASSRWGTTDTQYF
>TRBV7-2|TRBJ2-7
CASSLVRGPSYEQYF
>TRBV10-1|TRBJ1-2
CASTKEDRGPRIHGYTF
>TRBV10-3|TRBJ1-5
CAISEGGGGQPQHF
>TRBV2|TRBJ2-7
CASRLRDSTYEQYF
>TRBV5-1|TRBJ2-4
CASSLEGQGSNIQYF
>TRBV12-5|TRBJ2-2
CASGLSTTNTGELFF
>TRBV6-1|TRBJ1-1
CASSAGARMNTEAFF
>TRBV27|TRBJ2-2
CASSLSRSTGELFF
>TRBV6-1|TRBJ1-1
CASTPVLNTEAFF
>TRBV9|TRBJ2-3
CASSVGPVTDTQYF
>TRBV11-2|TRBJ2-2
CASSLEASGELFF
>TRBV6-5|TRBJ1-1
CASSYSTGLNTEAFF
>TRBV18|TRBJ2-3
CASSQKIAGGTDTQYF
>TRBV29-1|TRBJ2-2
CSALTGGSTGELFF
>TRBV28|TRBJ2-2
CASSLLLAGTNTGELFF